One and the same sample provided the 32 T cell receptor beta chains below, sequenced in a study of response to subunit inactivated influenza vaccine. One entry per CDR3 protein, called by TCRdb with MiXCR from the RT-PCR reads. This table holds around 650,000 distinct CDR3 sequences, 15% to 19% found once. The source material was PBMCs from blood, sampled roughly 12 days after vaccination. Receptors were obtained from a man between 50 and 59 years old who received an inactivated influenza vaccine.

This chain connects TRBV5-1 to TRBJ2-5; 8 nucleotides align to TRBD1. The CDR3 contains 14 residues. Trimming took 4 bases from V and 4 from J; bases not matched to a gene: 6. Germline CDR1 is SGHRS and CDR2 is YFSETQ. In DNA form, the CDR3 reads TGCGCCAGCAGCAACAGGGGGGCAAGAGAGACCCAGTACTTC. Its protein product is CASSNRGARETQYF.

This clonotype is a singleton in its sample. The chain couples TRBV5-5 to TRBJ2-7; perhaps TRBD1 as D (6 bases). V lost 4 bases and J lost 3, with 17 bases in between. This CDR3 spans 15 amino acids. Germline assignment: CDR1 SGHKS and CDR2 YYEKEE (reference sequence). The CDR3 DNA follows: TGTGCCAGCAGCCGACAAGGGACACATAGCTACGAGCAGTACTTC. This gives the protein CASSRQGTHSYEQYF. The entire variable domain, with the rest obtained from reference TRBV5-5 and TRBJ2-7, is as follows: DAGVTQSPTHLIKTRGQQVTLRCSPISGHKSVSWYQQVLGQGPQFIFQYYEKEERGRGNFPDRFSARQFPNYSSELNVNALLLGDSALYLCASSRQGTHSYEQYFGPGTRLTVT.

This clonotype has a handful of counts. The chain links TRBV6-1 to TRBJ2-1; 12 bases are shared with TRBD2. Germline-derived CDR1 and CDR2 are MNHNS and SASEGT. V lost 6 bases, J lost 7 bases, and 7 bases stayed unmatched. CDR3 size: 15 residues. The CDR3 DNA is TGTGCCAGCAGACCGGGACTAGCGGGTTTGAATGAGCAGTTCTTC. Translated, it gives CASRPGLAGLNEQFF.

The chain joins TRBV14 to TRBJ1-5, with D unresolved. Per germline, CDR1 SGHDN and CDR2 FVKESK. The length of the CDR3 is 16 residues. V was trimmed by 3 bases and J by 14 bases, leaving 26 bases between them. This chain's CDR3 is CASSHKLPSTISLKHF. CDR3 bases: TGTGCCAGCAGCCACAAACTACCTTCTACAATCAGCCTGAAGCATTTT.

DNA of the CDR3: TGTGCCACCAAAGACAGGGGCAGGCACGAGCAGTACTTC. Translated, it gives CATKDRGRHEQYF. The chain recombines TRBV28 with TRBJ2-7; 8 bases line up with TRBD1. J was trimmed by 5 bases and V by 10 bases; bases with no gene match: 10. Germline-derived CDR1 and CDR2 are MDHEN and SYDVKM. The length of the CDR3 is 13 residues.

The CDR3 sequence: CASSFRPRADPGEQYF. The CDR3, as DNA: TGTGCCAGCAGCTTCCGACCCCGTGCGGACCCGGGGGAGCAGTACTTC. V gene TRBV7-3 combines with J gene TRBJ2-7, with D perhaps matching TRBD2 (5 bases). Germline CDR1 SGHTA, CDR2 FQGTGA. CDR3 size: 16 residues. V lost 3 bases, J lost 7 bases, and 22 bases lay in between. The variable domain in full, with the rest retrieved from reference TRBV7-3 and TRBJ2-7, is GAGVSQTPSNKVTEKGKYVELRCDPISGHTALYWYRQSLGQGPEFLIYFQGTGAADDSGLPNDRFFAVRPEGSVSTLKIQRTERGDSAVYLCASSFRPRADPGEQYFGPGTRLTVT.

A few counts support this clonotype. The chain combines TRBV5-1 with TRBJ1-1; possibly TRBD1 for D (5 bases). Germline lookup yields CDR1 SGHRS and CDR2 YFSETQ. Deletions cut 0 bases from V and 7 bases from J, with 13 bases between. The CDR3 sequence is 14 residues long. The CDR3 protein is CASSLGDGLHEAFF. Written as DNA, the CDR3 is TGCGCCAGCAGCTTGGGGGACGGTTTACATGAAGCTTTCTTT.

For this clonotype: This likely comes from a read error, as the CDR3 has no conserved phenylalanine or tryptophan at its end. The J gene is TRBJ2-1, the V gene TRBV7-6; 10 bases are shared with TRBD2. This CDR3 region has 16 residues. Germline lookup yields CDR1 SGHVS and CDR2 FNYEAQ. With 0 bases clipped from V and 4 bases from J, the junction kept 3 bases outside the gene matches. In nucleotides, the CDR3 is TGTGCCAGCAGCTTAGCGCGACTAGCGGGTTACAATGAGCAGTTCTCC. Its translation is CASSLARLAGYNEQFS.

Concerning this clonotype itself: At one boundary the junction diverges from the germline segment, which might be a read error. The chain joins TRBV4-3 to TRBJ2-3; D remains unclear. This CDR3 region has 13 residues. CDR1 is LGHNA and CDR2 is YSLEER in the germline V gene. In DNA form, the CDR3 reads TGCGCCAGCAGTCAAGTCGACCAGTATACGCAGTATTTT. It specifies CASSQVDQYTQYF.

This clonotype was recorded a few times. The chain recombines TRBV7-8 with TRBJ2-3; possibly TRBD2 for D (5 bases). CDR3 length: 14 amino acids. Per germline, CDR1 SGHVS and CDR2 FQNEAQ. Trimming removed 0 bases at V and 5 bases at J, with 9 bases between. The DNA of the CDR3 is TGTGCCAGCAGCTTAGCGAGGGCGGGAGATACGCAGTATTTT. Translation gives CASSLARAGDTQYF.

The CDR3 is CASSGGGRYEQYF. In DNA form, the CDR3 reads TGTGCCAGCAGCGGTGGGGGGAGATACGAGCAGTACTTC. This chain joins TRBV7-2 and TRBJ2-7; maybe TRBD2 (6 bases). Germline V gene sequence: CDR1 SGHTA, CDR2 FQGNSA. V was cut by 5 bases and J by 4 bases, with 12 bases left in between. This CDR3 has 13 residues.

This clonotype was recorded a few times. The J gene is TRBJ2-5, the V gene TRBV7-2; 8 nucleotides match TRBD2. Unmatched junction bases numbered 7, after V lost 5 bases and J lost 5 bases. The CDR3 extends over 14 amino acids. Germline loops: CDR1 SGHTA, CDR2 FQGNSA. Here the CDR3 reads CASSRLLADETQYF. CDR3 in DNA: TGTGCCAGCAGCCGGCTACTAGCGGACGAGACCCAGTACTTC. Filled out from reference TRBV7-2 and TRBJ2-5, the complete variable domain reads GAGVSQSPSNKVTEKGKDVELRCDPISGHTALYWYRQSLGQGLEFLIYFQGNSAPDKSGLPSDRFSAERTGGSVSTLTIQRTQQEDSAVYLCASSRLLADETQYFGPGTRLLVL.

The chain recombines TRBV5-1 with TRBJ1-1; D remains unclear. The V end lost 0 bases, the J end lost 7 bases, and 16 bases lay between the germline ends. CDR1 and CDR2 (germline): SGHRS, YFSETQ. The CDR3 covers 15 residues. In DNA, the CDR3 is TGCGCCAGCAGCTTGGAGTGGGTAGGGAATGGTGAAGCTTTCTTT. Protein: CASSLEWVGNGEAFF.

This chain uses TRBV9 with TRBJ2-7; 7 bases agree with TRBD1. CDR1 is SGDLS, CDR2 YYNGEE, per germline. Trimming removed 0 bases from V and 6 bases from J; junction bases left unmatched: 6. The CDR3 has 14 amino acids. As DNA, the CDR3 is TGTGCCAGCAGCGTAGGTGACAGGGTCGGCGAGCAGTACTTC. Translation: CASSVGDRVGEQYF.

This clonotype was detected a few times. V gene TRBV3-1 combines with J gene TRBJ1-1; no reliable D call. V lost 1 base and J lost 3, with 6 bases in between. The CDR3 contains 13 residues. Looked up from germline, CDR1 is LGHDT and CDR2 is YNNKEL (reference sequence). CDR3 amino acids: CASSQGPYTEAFF. In DNA form, the CDR3 reads TGTGCCAGCAGCCAAGGTCCTTACACTGAAGCTTTCTTT.

There are many counts of this clonotype. The gene calls are TRBV18 and TRBJ2-2; 9 nucleotides match TRBD2. Germline CDR1 is KGHSH and CDR2 is LQKENI. The CDR3 runs 15 residues. The J segment lost 5 bases and the V segment lost 6 bases, leaving 7 bases of the junction unmatched. Written as DNA, the CDR3 is TGTGCCAGCTCGAGCGGGGGGCGAAGGACCGGGGAGCTGTTTTTT. It translates to CASSSGGRRTGELFF.

Note on this clonotype: Compared with germline, one end of the junction differs, possibly owing to a read error. The chain carries TRBV12-3 or TRBV12-4 and TRBJ2-7; D remains unclear. CDR3 length: 15 amino acids. DNA for the CDR3: TGTGCCTGCAGTGATCGGGTCCCCGGGCGGTACGAGCAGTACTTC. Protein: CACSDRVPGRYEQYF.

This clonotype was detected many times. The rearrangement links TRBV5-1 to TRBJ1-1, with TRBD1 matching over 7 bases. CDR1 is SGHRS and CDR2 is YFSETQ in the germline V gene. With 4 bases clipped from V and 4 bases from J, the junction kept 10 bases outside the gene matches. CDR3 length: 15 residues. CDR3: CASSLQTGQATEAFF. DNA for the CDR3: TGCGCCAGCAGCCTCCAGACAGGGCAGGCCACTGAAGCTTTCTTT.

This clonotype was counted only a few times. The J gene is TRBJ2-7, the V gene TRBV28, with 12 bases lining up with TRBD1. CDR3 size: 16 residues. V gave up 6 bases and J gave up 4 bases; unmatched junction bases: 10. The germline CDR1 and CDR2 sequences are MDHEN and SYDVKM. The CDR3 DNA reads TGTGCCAGCAGGCCTCCCCGGGACAGGGGGCTGTACGAGCAGTACTTC. Protein sequence: CASRPPRDRGLYEQYF.

The chain joins TRBV10-1 to TRBJ2-1, with a possible D match to TRBD2 (6 bases). V gave up 8 bases and J gave up 1 base, with 21 bases separating them. CDR3 length equals 17 residues. CDR1 and CDR2 (germline): WNHNN, SYGVQD (reference sequence). The DNA of the CDR3 is TGCGCCAGCCTTAGGGCTAGCGAAAAGGCGTCCTACAATGAGCAGTTCTTC. Translated: CASLRASEKASYNEQFF.

This clonotype appeared many times. The V call is TRBV27, the J call TRBJ1-2, with 7 bases matching TRBD1. With 6 bases clipped from V and 7 bases from J, the junction kept 8 bases outside the gene matches. Germline V gives CDR1 MNHEY, CDR2 SMNVEV (reference sequence). This CDR3 region has 13 residues. This CDR3 reads CASSMTGWGGYTF. The DNA of the CDR3 is TGTGCCAGCAGCATGACAGGGTGGGGTGGCTACACCTTC.

This clonotype has a handful of counts. V gene TRBV10-3 combines with J gene TRBJ2-7; D perhaps matches TRBD2 (5 bases). Germline loops: CDR1 ENHRY, CDR2 SYGVKD. Trimming left V 6 bases short and J 6 bases short, with 15 bases between. The CDR3 consists of 13 residues. The CDR3 DNA reads as TGTGCCATCAGGAGGGAGAGCTTCCTCGAGCAGTACTTC. Translation: CAIRRESFLEQYF.

The chain links TRBV6-5 to TRBJ1-4; 9 bases are a match to TRBD1. The CDR3 loop spans 17 amino acids. V shed 2 bases and J 0 bases; nucleotides not matched to a gene: 4. Germline CDR1 MNHEY, CDR2 SVGAGI. Here the CDR3 reads CASSYVGTGTTNEKLFF. In DNA form, the CDR3 reads TGTGCCAGCAGTTACGTCGGGACAGGGACAACTAATGAAAAACTGTTTTTT.

This clonotype was seen ten or more times. The chain links TRBV12-3 or TRBV12-4 to TRBJ1-2, with 7 bases that match TRBD1. J gave up 8 bases and V 1 base, and 7 bases lay outside the gene matches. This CDR3 region has 14 residues. The CDR3 spells CASSLEQGTDGYTF. The CDR3 nucleotides are TGTGCCAGCAGTTTAGAACAAGGGACAGACGGCTACACCTTC.

The chain carries TRBV20-1 and TRBJ2-7, with D tentatively TRBD1 (5 bases). Trimming pared 5 bases from V and 2 bases from J, leaving 19 bases between. Germline V gives CDR1 DFQATT, CDR2 SNEGSKA (reference sequence). The length of the CDR3 is 15 residues. The CDR3 loop reads CSAGPPGHGPYEQYF. The CDR3 nucleotides read TGCAGTGCTGGACCCCCCGGACATGGCCCCTACGAGCAGTACTTC.

This clonotype was found a few times. The chain joins TRBV5-1 to TRBJ2-1; 8 bases align to TRBD2. Germline CDR1 reads SGHRS; CDR2 reads YFSETQ. V trimming: 1 base; J trimming: 7 bases; junction bases outside the gene matches: 4. The CDR3 length is 14 residues. Here the CDR3 DNA reads TGCGCCAGCAGCTTGTCGGGGGGGGTAAATGAGCAGTTCTTC. This sequence encodes CASSLSGGVNEQFF. Together with reference TRBV5-1 and TRBJ2-1, the CDR3 gives the full variable domain: KAGVTQTPRYLIKTRGQQVTLSCSPISGHRSVSWYQQTPGQGLQFLFEYFSETQRNKGNFPGRFSGRQFSNSRSEMNVSTLELGDSALYLCASSLSGGVNEQFFGPGTRLTVL.

The rearrangement links TRBV6-2 or TRBV6-3 to TRBJ2-5, with 7 bases lining up with TRBD2. The CDR3 is 14 residues long. Germline CDR1 reads MNHEY; CDR2 reads SVGEGT. V trimming: 2 bases; J trimming: 5 bases; junction bases outside the gene matches: 5. The CDR3 DNA reads as TGTGCCAGCAGTTACGGGGGGGAAATGGAGACCCAGTACTTC. It codes for CASSYGGEMETQYF.

This clonotype has just a few counts. The V gene is TRBV4-1, the J gene TRBJ2-3; 10 positions agree with TRBD2. The junction had 5 bases not matched to a gene; V was cut back by 3 bases and J by 2 bases. The CDR3 spans 16 residues. Germline V gives CDR1 MGHRA, CDR2 YSYEKL. The CDR3 sequence: CASSQIAGGLTDTQYF. CDR3 nucleotides: TGCGCCAGCAGCCAGATAGCGGGGGGTCTCACAGATACGCAGTATTTT.

This clonotype was seen many times. The genes are TRBV10-3 and TRBJ1-5, with D possibly TRBD1 on 6 matching bases. CDR3 length equals 13 residues. Germline V gene data show CDR1 as ENHRY and CDR2 as SYGVKD. Trimming pared 8 bases from V and 5 bases from J, leaving 13 bases between. The CDR3 nucleotides read TGTGCCATCCGCAGGGGTACCGATCAGCCCCAGCATTTT. Encoded protein: CAIRRGTDQPQHF.

The V gene is TRBV20-1, the J gene TRBJ2-4, with D tentatively TRBD1 (6 bases). The CDR3 is 12 residues long. CDR1 is DFQATT and CDR2 is SNEGSKA in the germline V gene (reference sequence). V was cut by 0 bases and J by 15 bases, with 15 bases left in between. The CDR3 sequence is CSARETGFELYF. CDR3 DNA sequence: TGCAGTGCTAGAGAGACAGGTTTTGAGTTGTACTTC.

This clonotype was counted only a few times. The gene calls are TRBV24-1 and TRBJ2-1; 10 bases match TRBD1. CDR3 size: 14 residues. Germline assignment: CDR1 KGHDR and CDR2 SFDVKD. J was trimmed by 6 bases and V by 5 bases; bases with no gene match: 3. This CDR3 is CATSGDRGLNEQFF. CDR3 DNA sequence: TGTGCCACCAGTGGTGACAGGGGGCTCAATGAGCAGTTCTTC.

This clonotype was detected once. V is TRBV4-1 and J is TRBJ1-1; 7 bases fit TRBD1. Germline V gene sequence: CDR1 MGHRA, CDR2 YSYEKL. V gave up 3 bases and J gave up 3 bases; unmatched junction bases: 4. This CDR3 region has 14 residues. CDR3 residues: CASSQETGYTEAFF. The CDR3 nucleotides read TGCGCCAGCAGCCAGGAGACAGGGTACACTGAAGCTTTCTTT.